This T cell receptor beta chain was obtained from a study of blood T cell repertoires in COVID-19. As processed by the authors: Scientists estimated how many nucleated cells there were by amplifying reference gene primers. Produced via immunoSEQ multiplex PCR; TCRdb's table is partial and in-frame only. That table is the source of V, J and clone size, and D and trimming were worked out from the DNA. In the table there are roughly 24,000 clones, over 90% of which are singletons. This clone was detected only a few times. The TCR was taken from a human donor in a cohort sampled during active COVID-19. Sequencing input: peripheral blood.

CDR3 residues: CASSQDQAPNQPQHF. DNA of the CDR3: TGTGCCAGCAGCCAAGACCAGGCCCCCAATCAGCCCCAGCATTTT. This sequence joins TRBV3-1 (or the pseudogene TRBV3-2) and TRBJ1-5, with D unclear. The V gene lost 0 bases and the J gene lost 3 bases, with 9 bases spanning the gap. Germline V gene data show CDR1 as LGHDT and CDR2 as YNNKEL (reference sequence). The length of the CDR3 is 15 residues.